The 3 T cell receptor beta chains given below trace back to one sample, sequenced in a study of PD-1 blockade in classical Hodgkin lymphoma. This table comes from immunoSEQ multiplex PCR, and its TCRdb copy is limited to in-frame clones, with some not included. The sample lists about 39,000 clones; 88% were seen once. Every patient was affected by relapse after autologous stem cell transplantation, while exposure to brentuximab vedotin was not uniform. Sequencing was performed on peripheral blood mononuclear cells (PBMCs), taken at baseline. The receptors stem from a human donor with classical Hodgkin lymphoma.

This chain uses TRBV6-6 with TRBJ2-1, with TRBD2 identical over 12 bases. This CDR3 region has 16 residues. V shed 5 bases, J shed 4 bases, and the junction held 6 bases outside the gene matches. CDR1 and CDR2 from the germline V gene are MNHNY and SVGAGI (reference sequence). CDR3 in DNA: TGTGCCAGCAGTCGCTGGACTAGCGGGAAATACAATGAGCAGTTCTTC. This encodes CASSRWTSGKYNEQFF.

The chain links TRBV6-4 to TRBJ2-2; D is undetermined. Germline loops: CDR1 MRHNA, CDR2 SNTAGT. V gave up 4 bases and J gave up 3 bases, with 6 bases separating them. This CDR3 comprises 13 residues. The CDR3 loop is CASSGSDTGELFF. CDR3 nucleotides: TGTGCCAGCAGTGGATCGGACACCGGGGAGCTGTTTTTT.

The CDR3 region has the DNA TGTGCCAGCAGCTTCGGACAGGGGATAAATTCGGAGACCCAGTACTTC. This translates into CASSFGQGINSETQYF. The chain is built from TRBV11-2 and TRBJ2-5, with TRBD1 identical over 9 bases. The CDR3 loop spans 16 amino acids. CDR1 and CDR2 from the germline V gene are SGHAT and FQNNGV. Germline trimming cut 3 bases from V and 5 bases from J; bases unmatched to any gene: 10.